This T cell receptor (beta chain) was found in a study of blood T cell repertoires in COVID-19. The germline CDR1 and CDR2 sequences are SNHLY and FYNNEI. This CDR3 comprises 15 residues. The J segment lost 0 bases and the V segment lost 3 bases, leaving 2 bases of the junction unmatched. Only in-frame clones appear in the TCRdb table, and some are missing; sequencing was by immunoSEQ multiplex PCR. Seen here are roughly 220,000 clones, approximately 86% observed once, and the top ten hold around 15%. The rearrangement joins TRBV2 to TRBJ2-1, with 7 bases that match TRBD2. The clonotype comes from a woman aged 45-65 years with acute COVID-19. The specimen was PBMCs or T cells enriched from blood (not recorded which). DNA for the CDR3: TGTGCCAGCAGTGACGGGGGGAGCTCCTACAATGAGCAGTTCTTC. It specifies CASSDGGSSYNEQFF.